These 18 T cell receptor beta chains were sequenced from one sample in a study of CD8+ T cells in alopecia areata (dated by TCRdb to between 2017 and 2018). Library preparation used the immunoSEQ multiplex PCR assay. RNA was extracted from all samples and reverse transcribed into cDNA, which served as template for TCR sequencing. Entries here come from immuneACCESS through TCRdb and include only in-frame sequences with V and J called. Some clones fail to appear in such tables; in the studies checked, an unresolved V gene covers under half of the shortfall, and the cause of the remainder is unknown. The sample table contains 120,000 or so clones; only one count was recorded for roughly two fifths of them. The ten largest clones take up roughly 3.3% of the sample. The specimen was CD4+ T cells sorted from blood. All receptors derive from a human donor with alopecia areata.

This clone was seen only a few times. The V and J genes are TRBV19 and TRBJ2-2; TRBD2 matches 7 bases. From germline, CDR1 is LNHDA and CDR2 SQIVND (reference sequence). With V trimmed by 11 bases and J by 0 bases, 3 bases remained unmatched. The CDR3 covers 13 residues. CDR3 amino acids: CAGGESNTGELFF. The DNA of the CDR3 is TGTGCCGGGGGGGAATCGAACACCGGGGAGCTGTTTTTT.

The rearrangement joins TRBV28 to TRBJ2-7; D gene unclear. The CDR3 consists of 12 residues. The germline gives CDR1 MDHEN, CDR2 SYDVKM. Trimming removed 6 bases at V and 4 bases at J, with 10 bases between. This CDR3 is CASSPTLYEQYF. CDR3 bases: TGTGCCAGCAGCCCTACACTTTACGAGCAGTACTTC.

The chain couples TRBV29-1 to TRBJ2-1; 7 nucleotides agree with TRBD2. Germline V gives CDR1 SQVTM, CDR2 ANQGSEA. Trimming removed 0 bases from V and 6 bases from J; junction bases left unmatched: 5. This CDR3 has 14 residues. CDR3 bases: TGCAGCGTTGAAGACAGGGACTACTTCAATGAGCAGTTCTTC. It specifies CSVEDRDYFNEQFF.

This chain uses TRBV29-1 with TRBJ1-4; 8 bases align to TRBD1. Looked up from germline, CDR1 is SQVTM and CDR2 is ANQGSEA. V lost 6 bases, J lost 14 bases, and 11 bases stayed unmatched. The CDR3 loop spans 12 amino acids. The DNA of the CDR3 is TGCAGCGTCCGAAAAGACAGGGGACGGCTGTTTTTT. It specifies CSVRKDRGRLFF. Drawing the rest from reference TRBV29-1 and TRBJ1-4, the complete variable domain is SAVISQKPSRDICQRGTSLTIQCQVDSQVTMMFWYRQQPGQSLTLIATANQGSEATYESGFVIDKFPISRPNLTFSTLTVSNMSPEDSSIYLCSVRKDRGRLFFGSGTQLSVL.

This clone was detected a few times. The chain has TRBV5-1 and TRBJ2-1, with 8 nucleotides matching TRBD1. There are 13 residues in the CDR3. J lost 6 bases, V lost 2 bases, and 1 base had no gene match. Germline V lookup: CDR1 SGHRS, CDR2 YFSETQ. Here the CDR3 reads CASSFGQGNEQFF. CDR3 nucleotide sequence: TGCGCCAGCAGCTTTGGACAGGGCAATGAGCAGTTCTTC. The full variable domain, rest sourced from reference TRBV5-1 and TRBJ2-1, is KAGVTQTPRYLIKTRGQQVTLSCSPISGHRSVSWYQQTPGQGLQFLFEYFSETQRNKGNFPGRFSGRQFSNSRSEMNVSTLELGDSALYLCASSFGQGNEQFFGPGTRLTVL.

This clone was seen more than once but under ten times. This chain connects TRBV5-6 to TRBJ2-5, with D possibly TRBD2 on 5 matching bases. This CDR3 spans 15 amino acids. Germline V gene lookup returns CDR1 SGHDT and CDR2 YYEEEE. Trimming removed 4 bases from V and 5 bases from J, with 18 bases in between. DNA of the CDR3: TGTGCCAGCAGCCCCGAGCGGAGACTTTCGGAGACCCAGTACTTC. Its translation: CASSPERRLSETQYF.

This clone turned up a few times. The chain combines TRBV4-3 with TRBJ2-3; 12 nucleotides match TRBD2. Germline V lookup: CDR1 LGHNA, CDR2 YSLEER. The V segment lost 4 bases and the J segment 4 bases; nucleotides outside the gene matches: 12. The CDR3 totals 18 residues. The CDR3 spells CASSLGAPSGGAADTQYF. The CDR3 nucleotides are TGCGCCAGCAGCCTGGGTGCACCTAGCGGGGGGGCCGCAGATACGCAGTATTTT.

This clone was detected only once. This chain joins TRBV28 and TRBJ2-7, with D possibly matching TRBD1 (6 bases). V lost 3 bases and J 3 bases, leaving 9 bases between the germline ends. Germline CDR1 is MDHEN and CDR2 is SYDVKM. The CDR3 has 13 residues. The CDR3 DNA is TGTGCCAGCAGTTTCAGGGGAGACTACGAGCAGTACTTC. As protein: CASSFRGDYEQYF.

This clone was detected a few times. This chain joins TRBV29-1 and TRBJ2-7, with a possible D match to TRBD1 (6 bases). Between the trimmed V and J ends, which lost 0 bases and 7 bases, there was a span of 13 bases. Germline V gene data show CDR1 as SQVTM and CDR2 as ANQGSEA. The CDR3 length is 13 residues. CDR3: CSVEDQGREEQYF. For the CDR3, the DNA is TGCAGCGTTGAAGATCAGGGGCGCGAAGAGCAGTACTTC.

The chain couples TRBV5-1 to TRBJ1-1; D is ambiguous. The germline gives CDR1 SGHRS, CDR2 YFSETQ. V was clipped by 2 bases and J by 3 bases, with 11 bases between them. The CDR3 is 14 amino acids. The CDR3 nucleotides read TGCGCCAGCAGCTTCACAACGACTGACACTGAAGCTTTCTTT. It yields the protein CASSFTTTDTEAFF.

For the CDR3, the DNA is TGTGCCAGCAGCCACGGGGGGGTATGGCAGACCCAGTACTTC. Encoded protein: CASSHGGVWQTQYF. V and J are TRBV27 and TRBJ2-5; 8 nucleotides align to TRBD2. The CDR3 is made up of 14 amino acids. With 6 bases clipped from V and 6 bases from J, the junction kept 9 bases outside the gene matches. Germline V CDR1 and CDR2: MNHEY, SMNVEV (reference sequence).

There are a few counts of this clone. The chain carries TRBV5-4 and TRBJ2-1; 7 bases match TRBD2. V lost 1 base and J lost 7; bases outside the gene matches: 14. CDR3 length: 17 amino acids. Germline values: CDR1 SGHNT, CDR2 YYREEE (reference sequence). DNA of the CDR3: TGTGCCAGCAGCTTGATTGGCGGGGGATACTTTATGAATGAGCAGTTCTTC. It specifies CASSLIGGGYFMNEQFF.

J is TRBJ2-1 and V is TRBV29-1; no definite D call. Germline CDR1 SQVTM, CDR2 ANQGSEA. This CDR3 has 16 amino acids. V was trimmed by 7 bases and J by 0 bases, leaving 19 bases between them. Here the CDR3 DNA reads TGCAGCGCCTCACCCCCCCGGAGCAGCTCCTACAATGAGCAGTTCTTC. Translation gives CSASPPRSSSYNEQFF.

V usage is TRBV23-1 and J usage is TRBJ2-7; D is unclear. TRBV23-1 is assigned to the ORF class and has an uncertain function. Trimming cost V 11 bases and J 2 bases, with 7 bases left between them. This CDR3 region has 10 residues. The CDR3 nucleotides are TGCGCCGGACCGACCTACGAGCAGTACTTC. It is translated as CAGPTYEQYF.

This clone was picked up a small number of times. The chain couples TRBV29-1 to TRBJ1-2; maybe TRBD1 (5 bases). The CDR3 length is 12 residues. V was trimmed by 2 bases and J by 8 bases, leaving 12 bases between them. CDR1 is SQVTM and CDR2 is ANQGSEA in the germline V gene. CDR3 sequence (DNA): TGCAGCGTTGAACGGGACGCGCGCGGCTACACCTTC. Translating gives CSVERDARGYTF.

Notes on this clone: The sample carries other DNA sequences with the same CDR3. This chain joins TRBV7-8 and TRBJ1-1, with TRBD1 matching 10 bases. CDR1 SGHVS and CDR2 FQNEAQ come from the germline V gene. V was clipped by 5 bases and J by 2 bases; unmatched bases: 2. The CDR3 covers 14 residues. DNA for the CDR3: TGTGCCAGCAGCCGGGACAGGGGAAACACTGAAGCTTTCTTT. Translation gives CASSRDRGNTEAFF.

This clone has more than one count but fewer than ten. Other nucleotide sequences from this sample produce the same CDR3. V and J are TRBV5-1 and TRBJ1-5; D uncertain. Trimming removed 0 bases at V and 1 base at J, with 5 bases between. Germline V CDR1 and CDR2: SGHRS, YFSETQ. This CDR3 has 14 residues. CDR3 residues: CASSLAGSNQPQHF. The CDR3 nucleotides read TGCGCCAGCAGCTTGGCGGGCAGCAATCAGCCCCAGCATTTT.

This clone was picked up a small number of times. The chain links TRBV28 to TRBJ1-2; D possibly corresponds to TRBD1 (5 bases). V shed 5 bases and J shed 8 bases, with 21 bases lying between them. Germline V gene lookup returns CDR1 MDHEN and CDR2 SYDVKM. This CDR3 region has 15 residues. The CDR3 spells CASSPAAQGIWGYTF. The DNA of the CDR3 is TGTGCCAGCAGTCCCGCCGCGCAGGGAATTTGGGGCTACACCTTC.